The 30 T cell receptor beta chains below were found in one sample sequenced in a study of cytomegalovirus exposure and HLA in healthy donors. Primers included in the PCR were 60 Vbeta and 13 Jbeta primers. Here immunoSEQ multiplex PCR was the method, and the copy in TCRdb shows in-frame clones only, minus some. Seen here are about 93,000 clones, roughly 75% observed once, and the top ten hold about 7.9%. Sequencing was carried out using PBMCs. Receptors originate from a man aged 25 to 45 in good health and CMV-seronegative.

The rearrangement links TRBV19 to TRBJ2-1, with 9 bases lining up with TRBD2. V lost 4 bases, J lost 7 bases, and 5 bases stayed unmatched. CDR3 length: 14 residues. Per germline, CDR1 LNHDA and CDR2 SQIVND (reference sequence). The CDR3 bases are TGTGCCAGTAGTAAGCTAGCGGGGTTGAATGAGCAGTTCTTC. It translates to CASSKLAGLNEQFF.

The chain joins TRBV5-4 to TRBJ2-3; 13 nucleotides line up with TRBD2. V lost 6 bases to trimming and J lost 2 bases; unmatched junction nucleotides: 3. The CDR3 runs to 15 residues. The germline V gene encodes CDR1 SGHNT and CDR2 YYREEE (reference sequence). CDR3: CASKTSGGTTDTQYF. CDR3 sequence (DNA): TGTGCCAGCAAGACTAGCGGGGGGACCACAGATACGCAGTATTTT.

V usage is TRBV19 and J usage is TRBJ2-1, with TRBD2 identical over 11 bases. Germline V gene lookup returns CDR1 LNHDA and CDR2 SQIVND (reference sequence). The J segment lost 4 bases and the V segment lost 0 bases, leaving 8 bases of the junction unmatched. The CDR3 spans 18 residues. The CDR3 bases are TGTGCCAGTAGTATAGATCTCTTCACTAGCGGGAGATACAATGAGCAGTTCTTC. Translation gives CASSIDLFTSGRYNEQFF.

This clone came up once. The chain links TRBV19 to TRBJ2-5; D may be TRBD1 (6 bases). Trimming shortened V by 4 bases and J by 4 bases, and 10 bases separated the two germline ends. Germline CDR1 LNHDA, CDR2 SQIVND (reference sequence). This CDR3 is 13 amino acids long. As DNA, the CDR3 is TGTGCCAGTAGTACGTTCAGGGGAGAGACCCAGTACTTC. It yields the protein CASSTFRGETQYF.

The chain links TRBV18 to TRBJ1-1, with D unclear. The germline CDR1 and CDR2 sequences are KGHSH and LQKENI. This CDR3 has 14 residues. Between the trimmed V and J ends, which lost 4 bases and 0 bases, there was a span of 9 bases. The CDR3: CASSLIHVNTEAFF. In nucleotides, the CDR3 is TGTGCCAGCTCACTTATACACGTGAACACTGAAGCTTTCTTT. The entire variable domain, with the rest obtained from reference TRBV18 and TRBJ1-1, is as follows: NAGVMQNPRHLVRRRGQEARLRCSPMKGHSHVYWYRQLPEEGLKFMVYLQKENIIDESGMPKERFSAEFPKEGPSILRIQQVVRGDSAAYFCASSLIHVNTEAFFGQGTRLTVV.

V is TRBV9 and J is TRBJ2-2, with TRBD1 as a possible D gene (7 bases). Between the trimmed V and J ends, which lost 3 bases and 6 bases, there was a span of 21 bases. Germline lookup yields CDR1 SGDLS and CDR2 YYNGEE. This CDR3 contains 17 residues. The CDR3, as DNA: TGTGCCAGCAGCGCTCGCCAGGGTCAGGGGGAGGCCGGGGAGCTGTTTTTT. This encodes CASSARQGQGEAGELFF. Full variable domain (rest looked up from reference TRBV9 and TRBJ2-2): DSGVTQTPKHLITATGQRVTLRCSPRSGDLSVYWYQQSLDQGLQFLIQYYNGEERAKGNILERFSAQQFPDLHSELNLSSLELGDSALYFCASSARQGQGEAGELFFGEGSRLTVL.

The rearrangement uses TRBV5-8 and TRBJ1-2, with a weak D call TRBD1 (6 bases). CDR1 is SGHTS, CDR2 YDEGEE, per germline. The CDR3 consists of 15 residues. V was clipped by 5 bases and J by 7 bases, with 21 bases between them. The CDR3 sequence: CASRALRDKEFGYTF. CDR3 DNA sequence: TGTGCCAGCAGGGCATTAAGGGACAAAGAATTTGGCTACACCTTC.

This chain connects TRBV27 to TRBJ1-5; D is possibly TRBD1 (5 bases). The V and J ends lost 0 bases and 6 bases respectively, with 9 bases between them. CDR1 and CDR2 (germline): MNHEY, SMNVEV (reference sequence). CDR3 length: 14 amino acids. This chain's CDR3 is CASSLSREGQPQHF. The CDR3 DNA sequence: TGTGCCAGCAGTTTATCCAGGGAGGGTCAGCCCCAGCATTTT.

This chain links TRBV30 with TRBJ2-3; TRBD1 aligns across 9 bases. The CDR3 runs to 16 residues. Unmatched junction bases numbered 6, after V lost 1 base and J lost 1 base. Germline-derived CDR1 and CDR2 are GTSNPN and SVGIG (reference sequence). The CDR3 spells CAWSGGQGFGTDTQYF. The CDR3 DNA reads TGTGCCTGGAGTGGGGGACAGGGTTTCGGCACAGATACGCAGTATTTT.

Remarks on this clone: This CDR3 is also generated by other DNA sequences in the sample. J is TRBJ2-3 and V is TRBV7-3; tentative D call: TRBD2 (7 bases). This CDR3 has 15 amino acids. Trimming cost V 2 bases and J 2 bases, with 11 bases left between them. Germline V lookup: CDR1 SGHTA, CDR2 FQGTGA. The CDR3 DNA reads TGTGCCAGCAGCTTAGCGGGGGCTAACACAGATACGCAGTATTTT. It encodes CASSLAGANTDTQYF.

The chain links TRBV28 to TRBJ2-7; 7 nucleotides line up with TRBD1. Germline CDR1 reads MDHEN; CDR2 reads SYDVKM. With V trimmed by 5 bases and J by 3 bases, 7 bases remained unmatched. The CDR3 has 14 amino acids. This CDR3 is CASSRNDRDYEQYF. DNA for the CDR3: TGTGCCAGCAGTCGCAACGACAGGGACTACGAGCAGTACTTC.

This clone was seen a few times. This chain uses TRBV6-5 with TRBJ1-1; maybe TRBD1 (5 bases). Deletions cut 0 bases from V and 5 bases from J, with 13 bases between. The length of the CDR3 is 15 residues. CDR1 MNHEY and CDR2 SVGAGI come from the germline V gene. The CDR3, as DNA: TGTGCCAGCAGTTACTCTCAGGGAATTGGGACTGAAGCTTTCTTT. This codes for CASSYSQGIGTEAFF.

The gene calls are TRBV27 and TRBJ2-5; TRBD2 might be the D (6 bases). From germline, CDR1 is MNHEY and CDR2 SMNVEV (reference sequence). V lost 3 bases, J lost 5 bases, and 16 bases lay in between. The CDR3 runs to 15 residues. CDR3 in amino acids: CASSFQAAGRETQYF. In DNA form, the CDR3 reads TGTGCCAGCAGTTTCCAAGCGGCAGGGAGGGAGACCCAGTACTTC.

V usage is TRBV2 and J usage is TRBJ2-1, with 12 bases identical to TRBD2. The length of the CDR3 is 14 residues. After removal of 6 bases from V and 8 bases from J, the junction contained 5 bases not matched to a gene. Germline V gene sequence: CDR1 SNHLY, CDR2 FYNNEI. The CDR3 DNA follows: TGTGCCAGCAGCCCTAGCGGGAGGGTCTATGAGCAGTTCTTC. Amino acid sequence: CASSPSGRVYEQFF.

DNA for the CDR3: TGTGCCAGCAGCTTGGGGGCCATGAACACTGAAGCTTTCTTT. Translated, it gives CASSLGAMNTEAFF. V gene TRBV7-3 combines with J gene TRBJ1-1; possible D gene TRBD1, 6 bases. The CDR3 extends over 14 amino acids. Per germline, CDR1 SGHTA and CDR2 FQGTGA. V was trimmed by 3 bases and J by 0 bases, leaving 8 bases between them.

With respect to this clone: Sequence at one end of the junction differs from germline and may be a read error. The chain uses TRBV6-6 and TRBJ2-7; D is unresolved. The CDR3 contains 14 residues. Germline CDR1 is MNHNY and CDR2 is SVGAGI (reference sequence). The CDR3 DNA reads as TGTACCAGCAGTTACAAAGAGGCGTCTGAGGAGCAGTACTTC. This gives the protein CTSSYKEASEEQYF.

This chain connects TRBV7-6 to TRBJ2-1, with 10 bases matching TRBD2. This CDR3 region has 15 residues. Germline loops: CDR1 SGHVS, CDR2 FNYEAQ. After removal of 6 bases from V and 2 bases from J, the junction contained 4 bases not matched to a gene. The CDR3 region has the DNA TGTGCCAGCAGTCCGGGACTAGCGACCTACAATGAGCAGTTCTTC. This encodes CASSPGLATYNEQFF.

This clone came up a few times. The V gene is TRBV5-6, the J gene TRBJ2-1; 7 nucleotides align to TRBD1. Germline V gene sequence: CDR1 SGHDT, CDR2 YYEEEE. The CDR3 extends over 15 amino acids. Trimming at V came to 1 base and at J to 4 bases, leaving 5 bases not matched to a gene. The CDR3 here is CASSLWTGYYNEQFF. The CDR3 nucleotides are TGTGCCAGCAGCTTGTGGACAGGATATTACAATGAGCAGTTCTTC.

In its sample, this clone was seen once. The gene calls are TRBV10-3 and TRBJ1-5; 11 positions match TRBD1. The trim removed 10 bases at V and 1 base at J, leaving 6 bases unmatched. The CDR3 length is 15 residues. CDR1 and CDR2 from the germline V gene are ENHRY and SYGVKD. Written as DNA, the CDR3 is TGTGCCACGAGGGACAGGGGGTGGAGCAATCAGCCCCAGCATTTT. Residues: CATRDRGWSNQPQHF.

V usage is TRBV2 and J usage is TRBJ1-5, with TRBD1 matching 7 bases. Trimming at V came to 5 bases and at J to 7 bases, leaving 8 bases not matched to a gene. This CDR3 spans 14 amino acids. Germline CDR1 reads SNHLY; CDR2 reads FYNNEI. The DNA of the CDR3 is TGTGCCAGCAGTAGACAGGGAGGTGGCCAGCCCCAGCATTTT. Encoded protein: CASSRQGGGQPQHF.

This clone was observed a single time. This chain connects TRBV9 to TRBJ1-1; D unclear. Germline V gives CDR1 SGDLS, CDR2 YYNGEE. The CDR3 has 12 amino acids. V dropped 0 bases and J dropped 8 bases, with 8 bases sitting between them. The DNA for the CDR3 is TGTGCCAGCAGCGTAGTCCCAGGAGAAGCTTTCTTT. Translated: CASSVVPGEAFF. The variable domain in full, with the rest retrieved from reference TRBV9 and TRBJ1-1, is DSGVTQTPKHLITATGQRVTLRCSPRSGDLSVYWYQQSLDQGLQFLIQYYNGEERAKGNILERFSAQQFPDLHSELNLSSLELGDSALYFCASSVVPGEAFFGQGTRLTVV.

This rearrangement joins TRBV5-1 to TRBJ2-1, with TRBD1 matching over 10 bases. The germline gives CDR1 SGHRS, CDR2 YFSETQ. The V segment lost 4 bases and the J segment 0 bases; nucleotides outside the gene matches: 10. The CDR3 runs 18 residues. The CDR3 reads CASSRGQGFLNSYNEQFF. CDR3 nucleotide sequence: TGCGCCAGCAGCCGGGGACAGGGGTTTCTAAACTCCTACAATGAGCAGTTCTTC.

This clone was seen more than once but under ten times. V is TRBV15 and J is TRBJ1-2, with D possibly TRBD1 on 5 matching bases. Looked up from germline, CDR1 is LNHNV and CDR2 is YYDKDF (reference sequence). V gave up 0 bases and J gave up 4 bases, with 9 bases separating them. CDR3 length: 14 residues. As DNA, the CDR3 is TGTGCCACCAGCAGAGACCGACAGACCTATGGCTACACCTTC. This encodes CATSRDRQTYGYTF. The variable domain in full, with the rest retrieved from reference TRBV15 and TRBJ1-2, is DAMVIQNPRYQVTQFGKPVTLSCSQTLNHNVMYWYQQKSSQAPKLLFHYYDKDFNNEADTPDNFQSRRPNTSFCFLDIRSPGLGDTAMYLCATSRDRQTYGYTFGSGTRLTVV.

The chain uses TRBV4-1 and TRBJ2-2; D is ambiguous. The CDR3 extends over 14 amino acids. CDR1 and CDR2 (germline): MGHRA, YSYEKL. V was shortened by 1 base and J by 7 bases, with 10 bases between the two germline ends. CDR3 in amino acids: CASSQVMRSGELFF. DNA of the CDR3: TGCGCCAGCAGCCAAGTTATGAGGAGCGGGGAGCTGTTTTTT.

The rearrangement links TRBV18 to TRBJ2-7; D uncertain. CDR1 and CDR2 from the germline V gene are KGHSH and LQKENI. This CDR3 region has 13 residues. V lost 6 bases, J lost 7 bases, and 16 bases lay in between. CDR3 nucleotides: TGTGCCAGCTCCCCCTTGACTCACGGGGAGCAGTACTTC. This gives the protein CASSPLTHGEQYF. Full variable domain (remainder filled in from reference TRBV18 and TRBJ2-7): NAGVMQNPRHLVRRRGQEARLRCSPMKGHSHVYWYRQLPEEGLKFMVYLQKENIIDESGMPKERFSAEFPKEGPSILRIQQVVRGDSAAYFCASSPLTHGEQYFGPGTRLTVT.

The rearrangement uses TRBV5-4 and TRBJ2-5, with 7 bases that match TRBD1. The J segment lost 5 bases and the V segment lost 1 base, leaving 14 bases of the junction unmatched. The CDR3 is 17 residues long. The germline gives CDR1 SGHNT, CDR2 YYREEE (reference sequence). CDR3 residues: CASSLIGQGDRSETQYF. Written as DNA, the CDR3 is TGTGCCAGCAGCTTGATAGGGCAGGGGGACCGATCGGAGACCCAGTACTTC.

The DNA for the CDR3 is TGTGCCAGCAGCCCTGGGGACAGGGGAGTTCGAGAGACCCAGTACTTC. Translating it yields CASSPGDRGVRETQYF. The V and J genes are TRBV7-9 and TRBJ2-5; 10 positions match TRBD1. This CDR3 contains 16 residues. The V segment lost 5 bases and the J segment 4 bases; nucleotides outside the gene matches: 10. CDR1 is SEHNR, CDR2 FQNEAQ, per germline (reference sequence).

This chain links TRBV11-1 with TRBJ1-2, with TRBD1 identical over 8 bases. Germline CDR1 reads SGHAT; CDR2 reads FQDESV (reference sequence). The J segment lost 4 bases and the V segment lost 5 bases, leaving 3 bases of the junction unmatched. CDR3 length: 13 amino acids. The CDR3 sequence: CASSPTGVYGYTF. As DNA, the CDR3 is TGTGCCAGCAGCCCGACAGGGGTCTATGGCTACACCTTC. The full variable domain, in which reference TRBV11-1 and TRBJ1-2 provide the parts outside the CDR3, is EAEVAQSPRYKITEKSQAVAFWCDPISGHATLYWYRQILGQGPELLVQFQDESVVDDSQLPKDRFSAERLKGVDSTLKIQPAELGDSAMYLCASSPTGVYGYTFGSGTRLTVV.

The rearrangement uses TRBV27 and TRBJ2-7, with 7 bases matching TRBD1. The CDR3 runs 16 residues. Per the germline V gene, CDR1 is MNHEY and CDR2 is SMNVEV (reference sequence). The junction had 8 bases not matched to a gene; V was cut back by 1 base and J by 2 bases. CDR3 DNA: TGTGCCAGCAGTTTATGGGGGACAGCCGTTACCTACGAGCAGTACTTC. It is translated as CASSLWGTAVTYEQYF.

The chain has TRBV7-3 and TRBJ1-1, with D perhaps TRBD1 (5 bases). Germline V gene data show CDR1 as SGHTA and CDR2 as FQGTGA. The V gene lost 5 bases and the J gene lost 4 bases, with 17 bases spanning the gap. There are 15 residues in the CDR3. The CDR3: CASSPDPGLGTEAFF. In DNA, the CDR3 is TGTGCCAGCAGCCCCGACCCAGGGCTCGGCACTGAAGCTTTCTTT. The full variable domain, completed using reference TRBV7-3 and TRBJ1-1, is GAGVSQTPSNKVTEKGKYVELRCDPISGHTALYWYRQSLGQGPEFLIYFQGTGAADDSGLPNDRFFAVRPEGSVSTLKIQRTERGDSAVYLCASSPDPGLGTEAFFGQGTRLTVV.